A selection of T cell receptor beta chains follows, all from one sample in a study of a mutant IDH1 vaccine in newly diagnosed glioma. Clones were sequenced by immunoSEQ multiplex PCR, and TCRdb holds only the in-frame ones, with some missing. The sample carries 35,000 to 45,000 clones, roughly nine tenths recorded once. The antigens these receptors bind are not known. The sequencing used PBMCs, collected from a glioma patient whose treatment included an IDH1 peptide vaccine. The receptors stem from a middle-aged man with glioma. Each CDR3 is given with its conserved first and last residue. A D gene is named only where the DNA matches it firmly. Only some rows state a clone size, as once, few, many or a class for expanded clones.

d_call	v_call	j_call	clone_size	cdr3_length	cdr3_aa	cdr3_nt
-	TRBV5-4	TRBJ1-4	-	14	CASSSQGFKEKLFF	TGTGCCAGCAGTTCCCAGGGGTTTAAGGAAAAACTGTTTTTT
TRBD1	TRBV19	TRBJ2-7	-	14	CASGSGTGSYEQYF	TGTGCCAGTGGGTCCGGGACAGGCTCCTACGAGCAGTACTTC
-	TRBV11-2	TRBJ1-1	once	14	CASSLAPVITEAFF	TGTGCCAGCAGCTTAGCTCCAGTGATCACTGAAGCTTTCTTT
-	TRBV6-5	TRBJ2-1	-	15	CASTPAGSSYNEQFF	TGTGCCAGCACCCCGGCGGGGAGCTCCTACAATGAGCAGTTCTTC
TRBD2	TRBV5-1	TRBJ2-1	few	16	CASSPSRTSDYNEQFF	TGCGCCAGCAGCCCCTCCCGGACTAGCGACTACAATGAGCAGTTCTTC
TRBD1	TRBV29-1	TRBJ2-5	-	14	CSAGTGFPQETQYF	TGCAGCGCCGGGACAGGGTTTCCCCAAGAGACCCAGTACTTC
-	TRBV7-9	TRBJ2-3	-	14	CASAMASSTDTQYF	TGTGCCAGCGCAATGGCTTCTAGCACAGATACGCAGTATTTT
TRBD2	TRBV6-5	TRBJ2-7	-	15	CASKPTGLMSYEQYF	TGTGCCAGCAAACCTACGGGACTAATGAGCTACGAGCAGTACTTC
-	TRBV28	TRBJ2-7	-	13	CASSLAGSYEQYF	TGTGCCAGCAGTTTGGCTGGTTCCTACGAGCAGTACTTC
TRBD1	TRBV4-2	TRBJ1-5	-	16	CASSQKTGVSNQPQHF	TGTGCCAGCAGCCAAAAAACAGGGGTGAGCAATCAGCCCCAGCATTTT
-	TRBV23-1	TRBJ2-7	-	16	CASTSWGDTTNYEQYF	TGCGCCAGCACCTCGTGGGGCGATACAACGAACTACGAGCAGTACTTC